The TCR beta chain under discussion was sequenced for a study of T cell responses to AZD1222 COVID-19 vaccine. Study at large: Pooling was applied to second doses at about 4 or about 12 weeks. Overall study results and limits: Among the donors, most were white British and more were female, and clonal diversity was possibly underestimated. Breadth and depth of Spike-specific TCRs rose after two AZD1222 doses. Only six or seven AZD1222 recipients tested seropositive at baseline.

As regards this clone: Its antigen is still unknown.

Data came from immunoSEQ multiplex PCR; TCRdb stores just in-frame clones and leaves some out. The sample records more than 35,000 clones, 75% to 85% being singletons. V lost 7 bases, J lost 4 bases, and 9 bases stayed unmatched. CDR1 and CDR2 from the germline V gene are ENHRY and SYGVKD. The CDR3 runs to 15 residues. The chain couples TRBV10-3 to TRBJ2-1, with 8 positions matching TRBD1. The specimen comprised peripheral blood, sampled on day 0 of AZD1222 vaccination. The sequence was obtained from an adult in good health. CDR3 in amino acids: CAIKPGTGPYNEQFF. The CDR3 coding sequence is TGTGCCATCAAGCCAGGGACAGGACCTTACAATGAGCAGTTCTTC.